Reported below is one T cell receptor (beta chain). No antigen is known for it. Within the sample, other DNA sequences also encode this same CDR3. TCRdb's table, derived via immunoSEQ multiplex PCR, lists solely in-frame clones and lacks some. The data contain some 45,000 clones, about 95% of them seen just once; the ten biggest clones take up about 1.6%. The data stem from a study of graft-versus-host responses after intestinal transplantation. Study background: Multivisceral, liver-intestinal, or isolated intestinal grafts went to recipients. Induction using anti-thymocyte globulin, followed by tacrolimus and steroids for approximately 3 years, was given to all recipients. Findings of the study overall: Detected in recipient marrow were GvH clones, some of which were first observed in ileum or blood.

The V end was cut by 2 bases, the J end by 0 bases, with 6 bases between. The germline V gene encodes CDR1 GTSNPN and CDR2 SVGIG (reference sequence). The CDR3 contains 13 residues. Material: PBMCs, obtained about 350 days after intestinal transplant. This receptor was identified in a human patient who received an intestinal transplant, so some T cells may come from the graft donor. V is TRBV30 and J is TRBJ2-3; D is unresolved. The CDR3 protein is CAWSSPSTDTQYF. For the CDR3, the DNA is TGTGCCTGGAGTTCACCTAGCACAGATACGCAGTATTTT. The whole variable domain, remainder taken from reference TRBV30 and TRBJ2-3, is SQTIHQWPATLVQPVGSPLSLECTVEGTSNPNLYWYRQAAGRGLQLLFYSVGIGQISSEVPQNLSASRPQDRQFILSSKKLLLSDSGFYLCAWSSPSTDTQYFGPGTRLTVL.